The 14 T cell receptor beta chains listed next were all sequenced from one sample in a study of blood T cell repertoires in COVID-19. Assay: immunoSEQ multiplex PCR; the TCRdb copy retains only in-frame clones and omits some. The data contain under 250,000 clones, around four fifths of them singletons. Sequencing used peripheral blood. The source is a woman between 45 and 65 years old with active or convalescent COVID-19.

The rearrangement joins TRBV6-5 to TRBJ2-7; the match to TRBD1 covers 9 bases. The CDR3 contains 15 residues. Germline V lookup: CDR1 MNHEY, CDR2 SVGAGI. With V trimmed by 5 bases and J by 2 bases, 7 bases remained unmatched. CDR3 sequence reads: CASSTSGTGTYEQYF. CDR3 nucleotide sequence: TGTGCCAGCAGTACGTCCGGGACAGGGACCTACGAGCAGTACTTC.

The chain recombines TRBV6-4 with TRBJ1-6; D remains ambiguous. Germline V gene lookup returns CDR1 MRHNA and CDR2 SNTAGT. This CDR3 is 16 amino acids long. Deletions cut 4 bases from V and 7 bases from J, with 17 bases between. The CDR3 loop reads CASSVEGASGNSPLHF. Here the CDR3 DNA reads TGTGCCAGCAGTGTTGAGGGAGCATCAGGAAATTCACCCCTCCACTTT.

The chain carries TRBV28 and TRBJ1-1; TRBD1 might be the D (6 bases). The CDR3 loop spans 14 amino acids. With 6 bases removed from V and 5 bases from J, the gap between germline ends came to 16 bases. Per germline, CDR1 MDHEN and CDR2 SYDVKM. Here the CDR3 DNA reads TGTGCCAGCAGCCCGGGGGGGGCCCAAACTGAAGCTTTCTTT. Protein sequence: CASSPGGAQTEAFF.

The rearrangement uses TRBV30 and TRBJ2-3; TRBD2 aligns across 9 bases. Trimming cost V 5 bases and J 5 bases; bases outside gene matches: 11. This CDR3 spans 15 amino acids. CDR1 and CDR2 (germline): GTSNPN, SVGIG (reference sequence). The CDR3 DNA reads TGTGCCTGGGGGGCGGGAGGGCCTCATCTAGATACGCAGTATTTT. Its translation is CAWGAGGPHLDTQYF. Full variable domain (missing parts from reference TRBV30 and TRBJ2-3): SQTIHQWPATLVQPVGSPLSLECTVEGTSNPNLYWYRQAAGRGLQLLFYSVGIGQISSEVPQNLSASRPQDRQFILSSKKLLLSDSGFYLCAWGAGGPHLDTQYFGPGTRLTVL.

This rearrangement joins TRBV2 to TRBJ1-4, with 10 bases aligning to TRBD1. The V gene end was trimmed by 6 bases and the J gene end by 8 bases; junction bases not matched to a gene: 6. There are 14 residues in the CDR3. Germline-derived CDR1 and CDR2 are SNHLY and FYNNEI. This CDR3 reads CASSRTGGREKLFF. The DNA for the CDR3 is TGTGCCAGCAGCCGGACAGGGGGGCGAGAAAAACTGTTTTTT.

V gene TRBV2 combines with J gene TRBJ1-1; D is perhaps TRBD1 (6 bases). The CDR3 has 14 residues. Germline V lookup: CDR1 SNHLY, CDR2 FYNNEI. Deletions cut 4 bases from V and 10 bases from J, with 19 bases between. In DNA, the CDR3 is TGTGCCAGCAGTGTTTCACAGGGAAGGTTAGGAGCTTTCTTT. It translates to CASSVSQGRLGAFF.

The chain uses TRBV10-2 and TRBJ2-7; D is perhaps TRBD1 (6 bases). Trimming left V 7 bases short and J 4 bases short, with 17 bases between. In germline, CDR1 is WSHSY, CDR2 SAAADI. The CDR3 covers 14 residues. CDR3 region: CASKLGQGPYEQYF. The CDR3, as DNA: TGCGCCAGCAAGCTAGGTCAGGGGCCGTACGAGCAGTACTTC.

The chain recombines TRBV4-1 with TRBJ2-1; possible D gene TRBD2, 7 bases. The CDR3 contains 16 residues. In germline, CDR1 is MGHRA, CDR2 YSYEKL. Trimming removed 4 bases from V and 6 bases from J, with 19 bases in between. CDR3 DNA: TGCGCCAGCAGCCTCCGAGGGGGGCGGGGGCCCAATGAGCAGTTCTTC. This sequence encodes CASSLRGGRGPNEQFF.

The rearrangement links TRBV19 to TRBJ1-6; 7 bases line up with TRBD1. Germline CDR1 reads LNHDA; CDR2 reads SQIVND (reference sequence). The CDR3 contains 14 residues. V trimming: 5 bases; J trimming: 7 bases; junction bases outside the gene matches: 5. The CDR3 region is CASSLGTVNSPLHF. The CDR3 DNA sequence: TGTGCCAGTAGTCTCGGGACAGTCAATTCACCCCTCCACTTT. Looking up the rest from reference TRBV19 and TRBJ1-6 gives the full variable domain: DGGITQSPKYLFRKEGQNVTLSCEQNLNHDAMYWYRQDPGQGLRLIYYSQIVNDFQKGDIAEGYSVSREKKESFPLTVTSAQKNPTAFYLCASSLGTVNSPLHFGNGTRLTVT.

This chain connects TRBV24-1 to TRBJ2-6, with D possibly TRBD1 on 5 matching bases. V shed 12 bases and J shed 3 bases, with 14 bases lying between them. The germline gives CDR1 KGHDR, CDR2 SFDVKD. There are 14 residues in the CDR3. The CDR3 region is CALGQGNGANVLTF. The CDR3, as DNA: TGTGCCCTTGGCCAGGGAAATGGGGCCAACGTCCTGACTTTC.

V gene TRBV5-1 combines with J gene TRBJ2-2; the D gene is possibly TRBD2 (6 bases). CDR1 is SGHRS, CDR2 YFSETQ, per germline. CDR3 length: 15 residues. V was cut by 3 bases and J by 6 bases, with 15 bases left in between. The CDR3 reads CASSWGGDGSGELFF. CDR3 nucleotide sequence: TGCGCCAGCAGCTGGGGCGGGGACGGGTCCGGGGAGCTGTTTTTT.

V usage is TRBV18 and J usage is TRBJ1-1; D might be TRBD1 (6 bases). Germline values: CDR1 KGHSH, CDR2 LQKENI. The CDR3 contains 16 residues. V lost 0 bases, J lost 0 bases, and 11 bases lay in between. CDR3 in DNA: TGTGCCAGCTCACCACCGTCAGGGGTGTTGAACACTGAAGCTTTCTTT. This translates into CASSPPSGVLNTEAFF.

The rearrangement joins TRBV7-8 to TRBJ1-3; no clear D gene. Trimming left V 5 bases short and J 5 bases short, with 7 bases between. This CDR3 has 12 amino acids. CDR1 and CDR2 (germline): SGHVS, FQNEAQ. CDR3 sequence (DNA): TGTGCCAGCAGCCCGAACAGAAACACCATATATTTT. Encoded protein: CASSPNRNTIYF.

The V call is TRBV30, the J call TRBJ2-5; 9 positions match TRBD1. Germline V gene lookup returns CDR1 GTSNPN and CDR2 SVGIG (reference sequence). This CDR3 comprises 13 residues. Trimming took 2 bases from V and 7 from J; bases not matched to a gene: 5. This CDR3 reads CAWSPDRGTTQYF. CDR3 in DNA: TGTGCCTGGAGTCCCGACAGGGGGACGACCCAGTACTTC.